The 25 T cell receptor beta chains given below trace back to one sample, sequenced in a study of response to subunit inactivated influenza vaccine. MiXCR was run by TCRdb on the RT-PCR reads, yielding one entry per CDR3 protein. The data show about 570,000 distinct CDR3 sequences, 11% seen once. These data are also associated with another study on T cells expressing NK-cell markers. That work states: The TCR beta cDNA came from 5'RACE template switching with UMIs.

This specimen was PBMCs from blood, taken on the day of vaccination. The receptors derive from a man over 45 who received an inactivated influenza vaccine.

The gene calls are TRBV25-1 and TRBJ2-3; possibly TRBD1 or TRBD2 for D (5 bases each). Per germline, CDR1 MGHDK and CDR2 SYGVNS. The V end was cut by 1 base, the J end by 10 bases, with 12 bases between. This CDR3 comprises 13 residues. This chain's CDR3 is CASSELMRGAQYF. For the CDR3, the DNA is TGTGCCAGCAGTGAATTGATGAGGGGCGCGCAGTATTTT.

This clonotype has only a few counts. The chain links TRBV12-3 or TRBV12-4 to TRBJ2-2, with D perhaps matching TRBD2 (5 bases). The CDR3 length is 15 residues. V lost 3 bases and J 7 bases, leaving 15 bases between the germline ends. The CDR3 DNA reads TGTGCCAGCAGTTTTGGAGCGGAGCGCCGCGGGGAGCTGTTTTTT. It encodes CASSFGAERRGELFF.

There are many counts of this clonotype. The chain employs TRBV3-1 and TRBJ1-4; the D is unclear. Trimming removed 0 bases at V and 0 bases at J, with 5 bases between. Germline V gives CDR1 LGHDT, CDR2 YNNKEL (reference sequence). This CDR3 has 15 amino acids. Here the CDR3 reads CASSQDGATNEKLFF. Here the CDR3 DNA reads TGTGCCAGCAGCCAAGACGGAGCAACTAATGAAAAACTGTTTTTT.

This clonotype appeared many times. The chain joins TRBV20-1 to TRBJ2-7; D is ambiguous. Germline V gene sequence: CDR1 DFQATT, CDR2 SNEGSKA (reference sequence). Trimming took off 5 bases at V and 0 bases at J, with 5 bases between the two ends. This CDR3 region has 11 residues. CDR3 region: CSAGDSYEQYF. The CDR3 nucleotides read TGCAGTGCTGGTGACTCCTACGAGCAGTACTTC.

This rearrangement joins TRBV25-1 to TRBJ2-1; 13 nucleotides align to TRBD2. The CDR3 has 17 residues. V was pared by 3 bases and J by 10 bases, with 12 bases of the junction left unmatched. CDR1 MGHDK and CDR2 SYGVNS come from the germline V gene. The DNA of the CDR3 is TGTGCCAGCAGTGAGTCCGGACTAGCGGGAGTCCGGGGGGAGCAGTTCTTC. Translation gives CASSESGLAGVRGEQFF.

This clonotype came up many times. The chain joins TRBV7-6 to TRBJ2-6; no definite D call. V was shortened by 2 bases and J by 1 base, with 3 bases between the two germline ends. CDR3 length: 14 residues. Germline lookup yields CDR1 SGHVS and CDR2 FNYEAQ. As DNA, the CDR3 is TGTGCCAGCAGCTTAAGGTCTGGGGCCAACGTCCTGACTTTC. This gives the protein CASSLRSGANVLTF.

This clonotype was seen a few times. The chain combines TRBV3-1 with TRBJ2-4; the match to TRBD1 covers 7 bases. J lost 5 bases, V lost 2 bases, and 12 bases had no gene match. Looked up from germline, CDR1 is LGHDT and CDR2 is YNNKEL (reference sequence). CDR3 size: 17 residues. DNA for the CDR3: TGTGCCAGCAGCCAAAGGACAGGCCCTTCTCTCCAAAACATTCAGTACTTC. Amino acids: CASSQRTGPSLQNIQYF.

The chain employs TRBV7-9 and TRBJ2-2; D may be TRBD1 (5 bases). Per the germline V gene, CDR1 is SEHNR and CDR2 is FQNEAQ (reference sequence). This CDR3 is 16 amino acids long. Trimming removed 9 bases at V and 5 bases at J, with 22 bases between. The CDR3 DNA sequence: TGTGCCAGGAGTAGTATGAAGGGGCCCGAGACCGGGGAGCTGTTTTTT. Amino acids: CARSSMKGPETGELFF. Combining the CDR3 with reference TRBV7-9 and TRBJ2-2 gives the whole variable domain DTGVSQNPRHKITKRGQNVTFRCDPISEHNRLYWYRQTLGQGPEFLTYFQNEAQLEKSRLLSDRFSAERPKGSFSTLEIQRTEQGDSAMYLCARSSMKGPETGELFFGEGSRLTVL.

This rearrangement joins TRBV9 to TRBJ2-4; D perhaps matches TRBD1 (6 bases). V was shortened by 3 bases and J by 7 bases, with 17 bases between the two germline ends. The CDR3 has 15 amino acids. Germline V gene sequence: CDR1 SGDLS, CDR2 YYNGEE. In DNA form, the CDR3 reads TGTGCCAGCAGCGGGCCAGCGGCCCAGGGGAACATTCAGTACTTC. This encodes CASSGPAAQGNIQYF.

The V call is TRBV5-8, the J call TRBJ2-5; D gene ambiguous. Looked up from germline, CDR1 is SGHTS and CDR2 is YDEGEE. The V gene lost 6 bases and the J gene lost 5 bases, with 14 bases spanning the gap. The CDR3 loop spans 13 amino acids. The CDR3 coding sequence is TGTGCCAGCACCCTGACTTTGACGGAGACCCAGTACTTC. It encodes CASTLTLTETQYF.

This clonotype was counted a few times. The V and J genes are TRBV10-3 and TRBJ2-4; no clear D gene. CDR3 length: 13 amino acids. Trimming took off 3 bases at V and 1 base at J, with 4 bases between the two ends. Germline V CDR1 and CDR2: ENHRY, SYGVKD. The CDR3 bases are TGTGCCATCAGTGAATGGGCCAAAAACATTCAGTACTTC. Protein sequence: CAISEWAKNIQYF.

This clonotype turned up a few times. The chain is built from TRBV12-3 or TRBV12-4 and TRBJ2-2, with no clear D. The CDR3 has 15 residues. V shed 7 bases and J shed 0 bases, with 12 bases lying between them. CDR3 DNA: TGTGCCAGCATATCAGCGAGCGCGAACACCGGGGAGCTGTTTTTT. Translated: CASISASANTGELFF.

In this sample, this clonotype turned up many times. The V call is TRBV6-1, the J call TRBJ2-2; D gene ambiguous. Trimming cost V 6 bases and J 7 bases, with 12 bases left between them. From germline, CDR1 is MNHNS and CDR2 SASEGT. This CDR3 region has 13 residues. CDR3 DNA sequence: TGTGCCAGCAGCGGACGTAGGTTCGGGGAGCTGTTTTTT. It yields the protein CASSGRRFGELFF.

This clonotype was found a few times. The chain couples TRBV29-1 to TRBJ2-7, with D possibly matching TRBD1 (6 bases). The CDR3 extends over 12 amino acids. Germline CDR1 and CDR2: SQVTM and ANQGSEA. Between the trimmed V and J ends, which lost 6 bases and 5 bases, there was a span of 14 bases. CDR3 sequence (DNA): TGCAGCGTCCGATTGGCAGGGGACGAGCAGTACTTC. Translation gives CSVRLAGDEQYF.

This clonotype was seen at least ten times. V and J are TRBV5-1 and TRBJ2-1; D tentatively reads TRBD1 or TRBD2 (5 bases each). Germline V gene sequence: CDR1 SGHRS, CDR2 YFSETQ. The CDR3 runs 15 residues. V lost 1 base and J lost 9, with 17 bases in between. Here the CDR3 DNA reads TGCGCCAGCAGCTTGAATAGGCAGGGAACTAGTGAGCAGTTCTTC. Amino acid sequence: CASSLNRQGTSEQFF.

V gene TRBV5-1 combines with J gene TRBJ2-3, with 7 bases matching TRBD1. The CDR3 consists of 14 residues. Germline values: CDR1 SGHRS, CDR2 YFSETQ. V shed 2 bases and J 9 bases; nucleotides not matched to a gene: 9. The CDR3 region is CASSLRQGSDTQYF. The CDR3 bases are TGCGCCAGCAGCTTACGACAGGGCAGTGACACGCAGTATTTT.

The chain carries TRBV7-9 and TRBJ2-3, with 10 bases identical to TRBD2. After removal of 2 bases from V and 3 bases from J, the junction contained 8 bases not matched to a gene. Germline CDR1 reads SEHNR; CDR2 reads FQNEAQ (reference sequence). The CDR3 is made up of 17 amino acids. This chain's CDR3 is CASSLPRAGGPTDTQYF. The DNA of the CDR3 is TGTGCCAGCAGCTTACCGCGAGCGGGAGGGCCAACAGATACGCAGTATTTT.

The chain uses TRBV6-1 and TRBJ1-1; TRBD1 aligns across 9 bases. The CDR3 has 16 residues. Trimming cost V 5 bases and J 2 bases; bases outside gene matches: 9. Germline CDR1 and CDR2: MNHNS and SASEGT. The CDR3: CASSPLLDRGNTEAFF. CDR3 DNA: TGTGCCAGCAGTCCTCTCTTGGACAGGGGCAACACTGAAGCTTTCTTT.

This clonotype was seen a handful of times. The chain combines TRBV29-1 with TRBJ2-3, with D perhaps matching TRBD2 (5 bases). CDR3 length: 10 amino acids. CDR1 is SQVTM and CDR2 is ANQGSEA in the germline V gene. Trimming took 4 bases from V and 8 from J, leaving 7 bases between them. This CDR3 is CSVGEGTQYF. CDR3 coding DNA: TGCAGCGTTGGAGAGGGTACGCAGTATTTT.

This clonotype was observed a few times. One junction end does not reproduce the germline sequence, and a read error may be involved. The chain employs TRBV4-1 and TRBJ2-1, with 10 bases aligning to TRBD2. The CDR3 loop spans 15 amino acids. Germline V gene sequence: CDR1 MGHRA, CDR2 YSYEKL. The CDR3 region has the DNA TGCGCCAGCAGACAAGTGGTAGCGGGGGGTGATGAGCAGTTCTTC. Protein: CASRQVVAGGDEQFF.

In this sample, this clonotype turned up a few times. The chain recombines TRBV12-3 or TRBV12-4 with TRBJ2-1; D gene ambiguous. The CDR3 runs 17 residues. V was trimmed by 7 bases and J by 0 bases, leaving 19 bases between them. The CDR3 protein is CASTHPDNTDSYNEQFF. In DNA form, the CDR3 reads TGTGCCAGCACCCACCCTGATAACACCGACTCCTACAATGAGCAGTTCTTC.

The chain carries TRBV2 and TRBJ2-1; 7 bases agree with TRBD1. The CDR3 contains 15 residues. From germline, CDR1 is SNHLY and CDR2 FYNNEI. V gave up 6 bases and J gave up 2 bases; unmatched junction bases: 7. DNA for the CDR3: TGTGCCAGCAGAGAGGGACAGACCACCTACAATGAGCAGTTCTTC. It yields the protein CASREGQTTYNEQFF.

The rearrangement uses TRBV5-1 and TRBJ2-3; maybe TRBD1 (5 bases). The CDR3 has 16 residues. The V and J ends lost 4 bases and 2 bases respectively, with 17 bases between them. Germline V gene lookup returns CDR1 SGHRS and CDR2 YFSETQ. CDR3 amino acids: CASSPTTETSTDTQYF. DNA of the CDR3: TGCGCCAGCAGCCCCACGACAGAGACCTCCACAGATACGCAGTATTTT.

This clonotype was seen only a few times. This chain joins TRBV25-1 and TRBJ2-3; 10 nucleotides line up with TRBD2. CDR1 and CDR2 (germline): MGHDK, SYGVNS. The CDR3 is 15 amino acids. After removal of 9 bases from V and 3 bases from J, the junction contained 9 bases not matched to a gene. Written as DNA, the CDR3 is TGTGCCAGTCAGCGGGGGGGCCTATCGACAGATACGCAGTATTTT. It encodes CASQRGGLSTDTQYF.

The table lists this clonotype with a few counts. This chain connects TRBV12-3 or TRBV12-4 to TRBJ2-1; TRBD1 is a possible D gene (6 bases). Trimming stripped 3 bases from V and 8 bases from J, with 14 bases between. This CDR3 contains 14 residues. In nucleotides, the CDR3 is TGTGCCAGCAGTTTCCGACAGTCAGGGGATGAGCAGTTCTTC. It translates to CASSFRQSGDEQFF.